These 3 T cell receptor beta chains share one sample of origin, sequenced in a study of blood T cell repertoires in COVID-19 (dated by TCRdb to the early 2020s). Libraries were constructed by the immunoSEQ multiplex PCR assay. The source is immuneACCESS, and TCRdb retained only in-frame sequences with V and J called. Part of the clones is not carried over; for the studies checked, unresolved V genes explain less than half of this, and the remainder is unexplained. The table for this sample lists about 280,000 clones; about 82% of them were counted only once. The top ten constitute approximately 5.1% of the sample. The specimen sequenced was peripheral blood. Receptors were obtained from a man aged 50 or older with active or convalescent COVID-19.

The V and J genes are TRBV7-2 and TRBJ1-1; perhaps TRBD1 as D (6 bases). This CDR3 is 16 amino acids long. The germline CDR1 and CDR2 sequences are SGHTA and FQGNSA. The ends were cut back, 1 base at V and 0 bases at J, with 12 bases in the middle. CDR3 nucleotides: TGTGCCAGCAGCTTAGGGGGGGGCTTGGTGAACACTGAAGCTTTCTTT. It is translated as CASSLGGGLVNTEAFF.

The chain combines TRBV12-2 with TRBJ2-7; whether TRBD2, the table's D call, matches the DNA was not checked. TRBV12-2 constitutes a pseudogene. The CDR3 length is 19 residues. The CDR3 nucleotides read TGTGCAAGTCGCTGGGTGAGCGGGAGGACTAGGTTGAGCTCCTACGAGCAGTACTTC. Protein product: CASRWVSGRTRLSSYEQYF.

The rearrangement joins TRBV11-2 to TRBJ1-2, with 9 nucleotides matching TRBD1. The CDR3 has 17 amino acids. V was clipped by 5 bases and J by 2 bases; unmatched bases: 12. Germline V gene data show CDR1 as SGHAT and CDR2 as FQNNGV. Here the CDR3 reads CASSTGQGTTFNYGYTF. As DNA, the CDR3 is TGTGCCAGCAGCACGGGACAGGGCACCACCTTCAACTATGGCTACACCTTC. The full variable domain, its missing parts supplied by reference TRBV11-2 and TRBJ1-2, is EAGVAQSPRYKIIEKRQSVAFWCNPISGHATLYWYQQILGQGPKLLIQFQNNGVVDDSQLPKDRFSAERLKGVDSTLKIQPAKLEDSAVYLCASSTGQGTTFNYGYTFGSGTRLTVV.